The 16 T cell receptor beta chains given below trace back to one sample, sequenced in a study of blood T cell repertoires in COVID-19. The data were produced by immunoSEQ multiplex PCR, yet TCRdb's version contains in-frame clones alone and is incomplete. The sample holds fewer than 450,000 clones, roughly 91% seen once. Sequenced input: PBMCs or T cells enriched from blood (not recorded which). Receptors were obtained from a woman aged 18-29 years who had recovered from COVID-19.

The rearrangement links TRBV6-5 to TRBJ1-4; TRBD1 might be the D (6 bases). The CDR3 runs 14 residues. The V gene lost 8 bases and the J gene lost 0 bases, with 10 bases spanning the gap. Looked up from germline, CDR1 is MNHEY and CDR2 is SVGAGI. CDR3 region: CASGEGATNEKLFF. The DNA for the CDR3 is TGTGCCAGCGGAGAGGGGGCAACTAATGAAAAACTGTTTTTT.

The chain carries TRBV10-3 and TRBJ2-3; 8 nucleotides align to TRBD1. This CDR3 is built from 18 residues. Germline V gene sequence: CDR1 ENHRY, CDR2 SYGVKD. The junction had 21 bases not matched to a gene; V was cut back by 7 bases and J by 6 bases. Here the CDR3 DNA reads TGTGCCATCAAGATTTCCAGGGGGCAGGGCACCCACAGCGATACGCAGTATTTT. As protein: CAIKISRGQGTHSDTQYF.

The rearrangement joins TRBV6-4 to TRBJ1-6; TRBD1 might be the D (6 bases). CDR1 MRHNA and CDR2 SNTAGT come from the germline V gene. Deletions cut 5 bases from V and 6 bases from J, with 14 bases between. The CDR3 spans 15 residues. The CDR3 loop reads CASSKQGSGNSPLHF. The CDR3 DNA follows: TGTGCCAGCAGTAAGCAGGGGTCGGGTAATTCACCCCTCCACTTT.

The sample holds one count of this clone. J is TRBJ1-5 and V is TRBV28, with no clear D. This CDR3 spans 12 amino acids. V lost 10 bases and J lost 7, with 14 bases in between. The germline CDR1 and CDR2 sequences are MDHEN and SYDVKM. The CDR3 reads CAITIGGQPQHF. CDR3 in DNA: TGTGCCATTACGATCGGAGGGCAGCCCCAGCATTTT.

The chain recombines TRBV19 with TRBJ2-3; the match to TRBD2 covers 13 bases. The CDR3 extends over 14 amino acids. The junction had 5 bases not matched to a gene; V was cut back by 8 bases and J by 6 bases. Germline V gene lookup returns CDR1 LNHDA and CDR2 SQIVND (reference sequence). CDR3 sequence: CASRLAGGGDTQYF. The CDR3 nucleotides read TGTGCCAGTCGACTAGCGGGGGGAGGGGATACGCAGTATTTT.

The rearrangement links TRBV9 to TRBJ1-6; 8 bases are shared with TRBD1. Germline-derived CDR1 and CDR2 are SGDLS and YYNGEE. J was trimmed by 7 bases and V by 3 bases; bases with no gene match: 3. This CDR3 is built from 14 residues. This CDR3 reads CASSGRQGNSPLHF. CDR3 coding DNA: TGTGCCAGCAGCGGTAGACAGGGGAATTCACCCCTCCACTTT.

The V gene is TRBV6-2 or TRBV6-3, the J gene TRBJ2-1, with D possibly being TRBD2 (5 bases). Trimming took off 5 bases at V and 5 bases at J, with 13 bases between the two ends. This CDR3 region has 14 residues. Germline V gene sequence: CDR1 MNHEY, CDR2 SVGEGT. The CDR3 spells CASSTAPGDNEQFF. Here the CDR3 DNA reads TGTGCCAGCAGTACGGCCCCCGGGGACAATGAGCAGTTCTTC.

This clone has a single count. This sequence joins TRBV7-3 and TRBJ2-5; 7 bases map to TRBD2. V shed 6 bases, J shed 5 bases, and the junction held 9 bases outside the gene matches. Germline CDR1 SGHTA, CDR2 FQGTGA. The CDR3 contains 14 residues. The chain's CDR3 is CASRWAGVGETQYF. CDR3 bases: TGTGCCAGCAGGTGGGCGGGGGTTGGGGAGACCCAGTACTTC.

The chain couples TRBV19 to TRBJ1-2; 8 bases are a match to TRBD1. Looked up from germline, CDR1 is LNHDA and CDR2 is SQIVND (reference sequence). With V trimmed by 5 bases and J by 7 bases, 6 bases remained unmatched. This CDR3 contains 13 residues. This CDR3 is CASSFDRGTGYTF. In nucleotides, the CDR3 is TGTGCCAGTAGTTTTGACAGGGGAACTGGCTACACCTTC.

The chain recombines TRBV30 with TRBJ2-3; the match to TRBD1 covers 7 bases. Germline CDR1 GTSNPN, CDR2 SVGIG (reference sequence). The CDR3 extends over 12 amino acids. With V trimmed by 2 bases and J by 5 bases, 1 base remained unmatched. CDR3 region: CAWSTGEDTQYF. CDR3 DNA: TGTGCCTGGAGTACAGGGGAAGATACGCAGTATTTT. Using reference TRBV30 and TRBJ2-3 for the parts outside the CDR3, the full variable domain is SQTIHQWPATLVQPVGSPLSLECTVEGTSNPNLYWYRQAAGRGLQLLFYSVGIGQISSEVPQNLSASRPQDRQFILSSKKLLLSDSGFYLCAWSTGEDTQYFGPGTRLTVL.

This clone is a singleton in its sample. The CDR3 reads CASSETLGTEAFF. The CDR3 coding sequence is TGTGCCAGCAGTGAGACTTTAGGCACTGAAGCTTTCTTT. The chain has TRBV6-4 and TRBJ1-1; D is undetermined. Trimming took 3 bases from V and 4 from J, leaving 9 bases between them. Germline lookup yields CDR1 MRHNA and CDR2 SNTAGT. The CDR3 runs to 13 residues.

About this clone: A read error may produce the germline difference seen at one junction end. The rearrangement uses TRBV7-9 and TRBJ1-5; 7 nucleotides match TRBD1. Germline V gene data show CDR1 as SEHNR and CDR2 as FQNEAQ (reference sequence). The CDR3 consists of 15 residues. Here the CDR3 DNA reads TGTGCCAGCAGTTTAGACAGGGTGAGCAATCAGCCCCAGCATTTT. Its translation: CASSLDRVSNQPQHF.

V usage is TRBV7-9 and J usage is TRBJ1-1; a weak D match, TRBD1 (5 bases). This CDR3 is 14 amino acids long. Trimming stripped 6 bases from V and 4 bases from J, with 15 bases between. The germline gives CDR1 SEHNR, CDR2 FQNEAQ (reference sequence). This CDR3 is CASSHPPGGTEAFF. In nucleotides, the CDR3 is TGTGCCAGCAGTCATCCTCCGGGGGGCACTGAAGCTTTCTTT.

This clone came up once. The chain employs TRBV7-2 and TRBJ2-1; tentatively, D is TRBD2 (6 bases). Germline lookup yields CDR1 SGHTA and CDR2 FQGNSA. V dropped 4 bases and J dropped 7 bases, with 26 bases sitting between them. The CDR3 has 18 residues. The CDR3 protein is CASSSSTGTPRPGNEQFF. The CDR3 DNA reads TGTGCCAGCAGCTCGAGCACCGGGACTCCCAGACCGGGGAATGAGCAGTTCTTC.

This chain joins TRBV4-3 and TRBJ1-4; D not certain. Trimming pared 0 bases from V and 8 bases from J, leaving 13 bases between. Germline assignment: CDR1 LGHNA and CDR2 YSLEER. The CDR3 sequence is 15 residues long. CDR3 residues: CASSQDIGEREKLFF. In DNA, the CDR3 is TGCGCCAGCAGCCAAGATATTGGGGAGAGGGAAAAACTGTTTTTT.

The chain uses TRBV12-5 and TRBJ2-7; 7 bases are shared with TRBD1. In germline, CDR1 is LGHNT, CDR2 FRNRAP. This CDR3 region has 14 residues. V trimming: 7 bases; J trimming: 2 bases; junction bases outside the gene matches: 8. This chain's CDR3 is CASATDRPPYEQYF. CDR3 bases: TGTGCTAGTGCCACGGACAGGCCGCCCTACGAGCAGTACTTC.